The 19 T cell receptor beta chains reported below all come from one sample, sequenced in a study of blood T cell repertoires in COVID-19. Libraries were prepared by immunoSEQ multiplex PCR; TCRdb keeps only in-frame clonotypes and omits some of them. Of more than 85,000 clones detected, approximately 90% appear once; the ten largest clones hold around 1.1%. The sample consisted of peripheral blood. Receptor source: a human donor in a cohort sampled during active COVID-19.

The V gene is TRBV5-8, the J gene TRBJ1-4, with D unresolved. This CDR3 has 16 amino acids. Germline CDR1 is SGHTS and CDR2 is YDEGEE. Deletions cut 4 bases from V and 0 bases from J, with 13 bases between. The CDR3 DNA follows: TGTGCCAGCAGCCCCAGGTTGCCTACAACTAATGAAAAACTGTTTTTT. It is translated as CASSPRLPTTNEKLFF.

CDR3 nucleotides: TGTGCCAGCAGCTTACTGGGAGACGAAGAGACCCAGTACTTC. This codes for CASSLLGDEETQYF. The chain recombines TRBV13 with TRBJ2-5; D perhaps matches TRBD2 (5 bases). This CDR3 comprises 14 residues. The V end lost 2 bases, the J end lost 3 bases, and 10 bases lay between the germline ends. From germline, CDR1 is PRHDT and CDR2 FYEKMQ (reference sequence).

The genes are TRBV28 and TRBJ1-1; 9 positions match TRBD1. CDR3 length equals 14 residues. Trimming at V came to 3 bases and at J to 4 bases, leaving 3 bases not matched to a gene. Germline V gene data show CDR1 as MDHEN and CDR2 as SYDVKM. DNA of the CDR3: TGTGCCAGCAGTTTCGGGACAGGGAGCACTGAAGCTTTCTTT. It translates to CASSFGTGSTEAFF.

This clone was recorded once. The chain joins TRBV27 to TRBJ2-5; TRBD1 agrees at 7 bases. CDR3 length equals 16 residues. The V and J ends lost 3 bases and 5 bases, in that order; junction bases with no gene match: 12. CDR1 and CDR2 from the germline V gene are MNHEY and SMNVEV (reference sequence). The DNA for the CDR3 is TGTGCCAGCAGTTTCCTTTCGGACAGGTTCGGTGAGACCCAGTACTTC. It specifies CASSFLSDRFGETQYF.

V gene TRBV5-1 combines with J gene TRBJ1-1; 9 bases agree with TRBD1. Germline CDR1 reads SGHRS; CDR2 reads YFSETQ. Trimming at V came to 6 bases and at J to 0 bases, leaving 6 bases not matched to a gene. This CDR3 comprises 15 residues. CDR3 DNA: TGCGCCAGCATGAGGGACAGGGTGGTGAACACTGAAGCTTTCTTT. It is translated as CASMRDRVVNTEAFF.

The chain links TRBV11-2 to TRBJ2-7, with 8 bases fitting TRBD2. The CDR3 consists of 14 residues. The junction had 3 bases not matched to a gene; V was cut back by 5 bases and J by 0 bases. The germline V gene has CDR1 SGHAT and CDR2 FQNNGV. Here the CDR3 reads CASSPGLVSYEQYF. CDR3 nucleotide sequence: TGTGCCAGCAGCCCGGGACTAGTCTCCTACGAGCAGTACTTC. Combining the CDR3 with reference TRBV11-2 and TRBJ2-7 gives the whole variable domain EAGVAQSPRYKIIEKRQSVAFWCNPISGHATLYWYQQILGQGPKLLIQFQNNGVVDDSQLPKDRFSAERLKGVDSTLKIQPAKLEDSAVYLCASSPGLVSYEQYFGPGTRLTVT.

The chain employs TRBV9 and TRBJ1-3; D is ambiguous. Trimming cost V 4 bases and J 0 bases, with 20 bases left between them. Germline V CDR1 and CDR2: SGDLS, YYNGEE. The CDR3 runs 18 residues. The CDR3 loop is CASSPDLLGPGSGNTIYF. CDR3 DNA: TGTGCCAGCAGCCCCGATCTGCTGGGCCCAGGCTCTGGAAACACCATATATTTT.

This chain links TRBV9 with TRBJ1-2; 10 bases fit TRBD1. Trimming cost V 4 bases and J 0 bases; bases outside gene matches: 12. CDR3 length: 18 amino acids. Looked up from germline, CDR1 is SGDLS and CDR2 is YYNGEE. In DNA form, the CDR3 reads TGTGCCAGCAGCCCCAGGGACAGGGGCTCTCTTACTAACTATGGCTACACCTTC. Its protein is CASSPRDRGSLTNYGYTF.

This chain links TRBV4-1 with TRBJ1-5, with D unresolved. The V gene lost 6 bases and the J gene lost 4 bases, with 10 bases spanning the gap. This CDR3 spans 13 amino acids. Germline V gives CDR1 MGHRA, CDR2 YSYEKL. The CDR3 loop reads CASREDHNQPQHF. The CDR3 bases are TGCGCCAGCAGGGAGGACCATAATCAGCCCCAGCATTTT.

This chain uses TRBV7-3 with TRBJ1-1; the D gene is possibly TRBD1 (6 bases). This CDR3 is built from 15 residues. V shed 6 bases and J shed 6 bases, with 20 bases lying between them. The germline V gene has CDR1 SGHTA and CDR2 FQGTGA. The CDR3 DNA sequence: TGTGCCAGCAGTCCCGGACACGGACAGTCCTCTGAAGCTTTCTTT. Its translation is CASSPGHGQSSEAFF.

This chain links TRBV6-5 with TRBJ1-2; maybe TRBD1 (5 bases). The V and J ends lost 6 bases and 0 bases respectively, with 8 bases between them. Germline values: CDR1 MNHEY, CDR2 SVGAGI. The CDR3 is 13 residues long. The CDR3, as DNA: TGTGCCAGCAGGCGGGGGACTAACTATGGCTACACCTTC. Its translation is CASRRGTNYGYTF.

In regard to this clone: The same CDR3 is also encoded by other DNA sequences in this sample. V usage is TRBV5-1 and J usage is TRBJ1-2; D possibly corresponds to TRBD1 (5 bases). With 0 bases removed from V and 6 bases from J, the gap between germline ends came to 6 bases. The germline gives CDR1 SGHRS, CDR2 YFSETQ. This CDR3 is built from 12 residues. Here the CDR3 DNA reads TGCGCCAGCAGCTTGGGGGGCAATGGCTACACCTTC. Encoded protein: CASSLGGNGYTF.

This CDR3 reads CASSSGGSGGYNEKLFF. The CDR3 DNA reads TGCGCCAGCAGCTCGGGGGGCTCAGGCGGTTATAATGAAAAACTGTTTTTT. The chain employs TRBV5-1 and TRBJ1-4; D is perhaps TRBD1 (6 bases). Trimming pared 3 bases from V and 4 bases from J, leaving 19 bases between. The CDR3 sequence is 17 residues long. The germline V gene has CDR1 SGHRS and CDR2 YFSETQ.

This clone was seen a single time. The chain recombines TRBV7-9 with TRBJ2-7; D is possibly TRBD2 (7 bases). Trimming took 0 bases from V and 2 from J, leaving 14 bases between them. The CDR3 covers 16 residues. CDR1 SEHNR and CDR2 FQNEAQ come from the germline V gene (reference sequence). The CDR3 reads CASSLAGGPNPYEQYF. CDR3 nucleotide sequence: TGTGCCAGCAGCTTAGCCGGGGGGCCAAATCCCTACGAGCAGTACTTC.

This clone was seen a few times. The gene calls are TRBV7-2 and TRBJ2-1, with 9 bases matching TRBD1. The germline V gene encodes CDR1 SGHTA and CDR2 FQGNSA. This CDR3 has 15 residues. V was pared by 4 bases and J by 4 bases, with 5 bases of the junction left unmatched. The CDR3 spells CASSSTGGIYNEQFF. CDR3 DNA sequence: TGTGCCAGCAGCTCGACAGGGGGAATTTACAATGAGCAGTTCTTC.

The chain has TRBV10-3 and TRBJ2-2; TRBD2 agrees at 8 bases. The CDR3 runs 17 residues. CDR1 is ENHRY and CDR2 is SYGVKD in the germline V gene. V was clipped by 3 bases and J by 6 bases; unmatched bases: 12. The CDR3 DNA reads TGTGCCATCAGTGAAGCCGGGACTAGAAGGTACGCCGGGGAGCTGTTTTTT. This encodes CAISEAGTRRYAGELFF.

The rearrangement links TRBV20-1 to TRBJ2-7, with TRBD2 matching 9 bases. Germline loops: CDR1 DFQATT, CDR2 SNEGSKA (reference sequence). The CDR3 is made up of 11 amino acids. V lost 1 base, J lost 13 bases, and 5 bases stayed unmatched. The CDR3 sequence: CSARAAGGPYF. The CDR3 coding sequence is TGCAGTGCTAGAGCAGCGGGAGGCCCCTACTTC.

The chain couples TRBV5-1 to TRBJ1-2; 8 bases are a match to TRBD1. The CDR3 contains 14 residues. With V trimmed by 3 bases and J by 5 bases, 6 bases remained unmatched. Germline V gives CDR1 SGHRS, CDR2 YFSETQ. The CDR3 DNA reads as TGCGCCAGCAGCTCCGGACAGGGCTCTTATGGCTACACCTTC. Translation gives CASSSGQGSYGYTF.

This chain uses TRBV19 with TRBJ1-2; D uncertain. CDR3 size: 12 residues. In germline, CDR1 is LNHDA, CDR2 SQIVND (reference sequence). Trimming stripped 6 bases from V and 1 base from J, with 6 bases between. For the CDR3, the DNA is TGTGCCAGTAGAATTAATAACTATGGCTACACCTTC. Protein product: CASRINNYGYTF.